This TCR beta chain was sequenced during a study of T cell responses to AZD1222 COVID-19 vaccine. Turning to the study itself: Researchers grouped second doses given at about 4 or about 12 weeks into one pool. Whole-study results and caveats: Clonal diversity was possibly underestimated; the donors were predominantly white British and more often female. Close to half of spike-specific TCRs reportedly recognize unmutated variant regions. Spike-specific TCR breadth and depth were elevated following two AZD1222 doses.

Sequencing used immunoSEQ multiplex PCR; TCRdb keeps in-frame clones, though not all of them. Of 170,000 or so clones detected, approximately 86% appear once; the ten largest clones hold about 3%. CDR3 length: 14 residues. CDR1 is SGDLS and CDR2 is YYNGEE in the germline V gene. With 3 bases removed from V and 6 bases from J, the gap between germline ends came to 10 bases. With regard to this clone: Its antigen is unidentified.

V is TRBV9 and J is TRBJ1-6, with D hard to call. Specimen: peripheral blood, collected on day 0 of AZD1222 vaccination. This receptor was taken from an adult in good health. This chain's CDR3 is CASSAGSFNSPLHF. The CDR3 bases are TGTGCCAGCAGCGCCGGCAGCTTTAATTCACCCCTCCACTTT. The entire variable domain, with the rest obtained from reference TRBV9 and TRBJ1-6, is as follows: DSGVTQTPKHLITATGQRVTLRCSPRSGDLSVYWYQQSLDQGLQFLIQYYNGEERAKGNILERFSAQQFPDLHSELNLSSLELGDSALYFCASSAGSFNSPLHFGNGTRLTVT.